This T cell receptor (beta chain) was captured in a study of T cells in Graves' hyperthyroidism and ophthalmopathy. Using RNA transcripts as the source, TCR beta CDR3 regions were amplified. The TCR CDR3 was amplified in a first-round RT-PCR using the HTBI primer set. TCRdb used MiXCR to reprocess the multiplex PCR reads, holding one entry per CDR3 protein. This sample has some 460,000 distinct CDR3 sequences, with around 14% found just once. Germline V CDR1 and CDR2: MNHNS, SASEGT. The CDR3 length is 18 residues. Unmatched junction bases numbered 11, after V lost 6 bases and J lost 2 bases. Lactation, pregnancy, other autoimmune disease or uncontrolled infection excluded patients. Clinicians diagnosed patients from clinical symptoms, serum thyroxine and TRAb, thyroid ultrasound and orbital computed tomography.

V and J are TRBV6-1 and TRBJ2-5, with TRBD2 identical over 14 bases. This TCR derives from a young woman with Graves' hyperthyroidism. Sequenced input: blood. CDR3 sequence reads: CASRTRLAGGKNQETQYF. Written as DNA, the CDR3 is TGTGCCAGCAGGACCCGACTAGCGGGAGGGAAGAATCAAGAGACCCAGTACTTC.